This TCR beta chain was found in a study of OX40 agonist ivuxolimab in advanced cancers. About the study as a whole: Ivuxolimab was an agonistic, fully human IgG2 monoclonal antibody directed against OX40 (CD134), a costimulatory receptor. Intravenous ivuxolimab was administered to patients every 2 weeks at six dose levels: 0.01, 0.1, 0.3, 1.5, 3 and 10 mg/kg. Of the approximately 54 dose-escalation patients, hepatocellular carcinoma was present in roughly 19, melanoma in approximately 15, renal cell carcinoma in 9 and head and neck cancer in 9. A male proportion of 82.7% and a mean age of 60 years, ranging from 23 to 79, were recorded for the dose-escalation cohort. Patients were allowed to have had prior anti-PD-1, anti-PD-L1 or anti-CTLA-4 therapy, and approximately 40% of the dose-escalation patients had been treated with checkpoint inhibitors. Three dose-escalation patients achieved partial responses, one with hepatocellular carcinoma and two with cutaneous melanoma. The purpose of peripheral TCRbeta sequencing was to test whether ivuxolimab changed TCR sequence diversity and led to clonal T-cell expansion. The paper describes the monotherapy dose-escalation part (N = 52 patients) of the phase I trial of ivuxolimab.

Per the germline V gene (reference sequence), MNHEY is the CDR1 and SMNVEV is the CDR2. V is pruned by 5 bases and J by 3 bases, leaving 7 bases of the junction without a gene match. The CDR3, cysteine through phenylalanine, is 15 amino acids long. Here the CDR3 DNA is all that survives: 45 bases in frame from base 1. Patients with a history of autoimmune disease or receiving systemic immunosuppression were excluded from the trial. Peripheral blood for TCR sequencing was drawn from every dose cohort at baseline, at cycle 4 day 1 and at cycle 7 day 1. Samples came from an open-label, multicenter, first-in-human phase I dose-escalation trial of ivuxolimab. Adults with locally advanced or metastatic head and neck squamous cell, hepatocellular, melanoma or renal cell carcinoma were enrolled in the trial. Before TCR sequencing, CD4+ T cells and CD8+ T cells were sorted from peripheral blood as separate populations.

A remark on this clone: The antigen this receptor binds is unknown. The record has no base qualities; no much larger clone is one base away.

For sequencing of the TCRbeta CDR3 region, genomic DNA was extracted from the sorted cells. The immunoSEQ Assay was used for sequencing of TCRbeta CDR3 regions. Sourced from immuneACCESS, this table was stored by TCRdb with only in-frame sequences that have V and J called. A share of the clones is absent; for the studies checked, an unresolved V gene accounts for under half, and the remainder has no known explanation. Across this sample there are some 19,000 clones, with nearly 85% seen only once. The leading ten clones occupy more than 50% of the sample. The study at large found these results: After ivuxolimab, expanded clones were on average more numerous among CD8+ T cells than among CD4+ T cells. Antigen specificity was not determined for the clonally expanded peripheral T cells. At doses from 0.1 to 3.0 mg/kg, clonal expansion was seen in both CD4+ and CD8+ blood T cells between baseline and week 6. Low levels of normalized T-cell clonal expansion were also seen in some patients who did not respond. In partial responders in the 0.1-3.0 mg/kg groups, normalized peripheral clonal expansion was found to be among the lowest, especially among CD8+ T cells.

This TCR was sampled from an adult with an advanced solid tumor such as melanoma, head and neck, liver or kidney cancer. The chain was built from TRBV27 and TRBJ2-7; the central 10 bases match TRBD2. The sequencing here drew on CD4+ or CD8+ T cells sorted from blood, taken in a trial of the OX40 agonist ivuxolimab. The encoded CDR3 is CASSLSSGGYYEQYF. The nucleotide sequence is given as TGTGCCAGCAGTCTCTCTAGCGGGGGATACTACGAGCAGTACTTC.